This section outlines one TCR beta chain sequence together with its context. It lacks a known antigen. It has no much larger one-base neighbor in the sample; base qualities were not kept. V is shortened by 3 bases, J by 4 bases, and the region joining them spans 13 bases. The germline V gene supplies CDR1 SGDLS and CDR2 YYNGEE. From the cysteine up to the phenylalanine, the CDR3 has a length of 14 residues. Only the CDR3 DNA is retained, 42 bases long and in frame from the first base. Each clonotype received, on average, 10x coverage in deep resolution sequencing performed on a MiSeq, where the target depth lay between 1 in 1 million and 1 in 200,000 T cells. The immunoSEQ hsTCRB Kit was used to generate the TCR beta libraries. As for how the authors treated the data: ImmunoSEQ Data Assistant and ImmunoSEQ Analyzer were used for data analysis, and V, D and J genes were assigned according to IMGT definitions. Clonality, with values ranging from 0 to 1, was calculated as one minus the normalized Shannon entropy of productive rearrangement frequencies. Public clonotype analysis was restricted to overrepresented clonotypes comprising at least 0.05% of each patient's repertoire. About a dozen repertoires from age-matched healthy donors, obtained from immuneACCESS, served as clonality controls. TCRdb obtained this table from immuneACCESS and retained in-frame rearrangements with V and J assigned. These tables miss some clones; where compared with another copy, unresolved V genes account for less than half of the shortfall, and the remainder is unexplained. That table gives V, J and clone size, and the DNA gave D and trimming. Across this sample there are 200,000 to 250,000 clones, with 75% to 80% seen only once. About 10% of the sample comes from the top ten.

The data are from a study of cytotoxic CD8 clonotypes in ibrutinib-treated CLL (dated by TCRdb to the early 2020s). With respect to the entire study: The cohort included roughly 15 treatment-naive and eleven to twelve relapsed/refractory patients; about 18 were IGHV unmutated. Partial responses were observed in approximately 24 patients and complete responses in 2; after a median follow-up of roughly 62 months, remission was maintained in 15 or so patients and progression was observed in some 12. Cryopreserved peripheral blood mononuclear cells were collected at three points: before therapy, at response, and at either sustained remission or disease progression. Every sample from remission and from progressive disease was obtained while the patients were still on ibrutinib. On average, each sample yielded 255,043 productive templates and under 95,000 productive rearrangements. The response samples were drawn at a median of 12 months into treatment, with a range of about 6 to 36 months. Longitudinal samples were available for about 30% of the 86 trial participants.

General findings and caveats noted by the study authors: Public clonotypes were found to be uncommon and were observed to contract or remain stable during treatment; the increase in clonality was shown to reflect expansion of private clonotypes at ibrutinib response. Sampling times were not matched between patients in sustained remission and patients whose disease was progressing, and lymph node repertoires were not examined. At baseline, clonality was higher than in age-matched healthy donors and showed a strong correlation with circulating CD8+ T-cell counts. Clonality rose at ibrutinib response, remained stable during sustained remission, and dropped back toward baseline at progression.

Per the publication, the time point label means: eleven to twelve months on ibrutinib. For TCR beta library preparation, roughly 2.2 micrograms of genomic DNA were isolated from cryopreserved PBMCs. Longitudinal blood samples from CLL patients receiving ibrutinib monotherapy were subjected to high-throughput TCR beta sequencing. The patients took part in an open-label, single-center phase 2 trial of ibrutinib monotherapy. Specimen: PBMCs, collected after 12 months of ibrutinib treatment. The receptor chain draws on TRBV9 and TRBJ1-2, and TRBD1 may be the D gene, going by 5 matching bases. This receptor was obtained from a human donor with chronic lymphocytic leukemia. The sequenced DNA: TGTGCCAGCAGCGCGGGGCAACAGTTCTATGGCTACACCTTC. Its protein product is CASSAGQQFYGYTF. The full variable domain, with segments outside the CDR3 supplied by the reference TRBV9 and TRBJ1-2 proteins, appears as DSGVTQTPKHLITATGQRVTLRCSPRSGDLSVYWYQQSLDQGLQFLIQYYNGEERAKGNILERFSAQQFPDLHSELNLSSLELGDSALYFCASSAGQQFYGYTFGSGTRLTVV.